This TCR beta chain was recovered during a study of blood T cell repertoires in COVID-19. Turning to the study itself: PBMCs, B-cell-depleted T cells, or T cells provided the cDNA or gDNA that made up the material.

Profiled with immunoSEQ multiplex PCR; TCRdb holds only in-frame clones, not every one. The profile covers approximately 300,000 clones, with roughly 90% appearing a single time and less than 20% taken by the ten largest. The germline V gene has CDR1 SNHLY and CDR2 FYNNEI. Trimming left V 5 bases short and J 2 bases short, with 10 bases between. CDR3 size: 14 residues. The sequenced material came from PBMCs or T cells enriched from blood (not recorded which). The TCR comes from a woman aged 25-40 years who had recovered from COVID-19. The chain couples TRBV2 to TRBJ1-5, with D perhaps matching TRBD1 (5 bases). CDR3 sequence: CASSWGGGNQPQHF. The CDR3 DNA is TGTGCCAGCAGTTGGGGGGGTGGCAATCAGCCCCAGCATTTT.